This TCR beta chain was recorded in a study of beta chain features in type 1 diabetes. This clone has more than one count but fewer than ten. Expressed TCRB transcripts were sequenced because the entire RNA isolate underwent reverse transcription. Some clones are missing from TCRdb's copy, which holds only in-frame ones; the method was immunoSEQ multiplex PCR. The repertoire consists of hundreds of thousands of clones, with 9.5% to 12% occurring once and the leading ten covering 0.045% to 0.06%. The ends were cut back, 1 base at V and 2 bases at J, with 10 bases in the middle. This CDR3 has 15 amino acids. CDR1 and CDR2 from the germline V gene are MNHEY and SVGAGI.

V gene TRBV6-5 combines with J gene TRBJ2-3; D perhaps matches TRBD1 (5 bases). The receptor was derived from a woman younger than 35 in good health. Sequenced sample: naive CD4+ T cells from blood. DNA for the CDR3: TGTGCCAGCAGTTACTTACAGGTCTCCACAGATACGCAGTATTTT. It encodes CASSYLQVSTDTQYF.